These T cell receptor beta chains were read from a single sample in a study of T cells in Graves' hyperthyroidism and ophthalmopathy. TCRdb fed the multiplex PCR reads into MiXCR, producing one record per CDR3 protein. Found here are nearly 600,000 distinct CDR3 sequences, approximately 15% of them singletons; the top ten hold roughly 6.2%. The sequencing input was blood. These receptors were collected from a woman aged 25 to 39 with Graves' hyperthyroidism that later progressed to Graves' ophthalmopathy. Both conserved end residues are part of each CDR3. Fields, in order: clone size, D gene, V gene, J gene, CDR3 protein, CDR3 DNA. The D gene is left open where the match is weak. Clone size appears in some rows only: once, few, many, or a class for an expanded clone.

clone size: once
D gene: TRBD1
V gene: TRBV7-8
J gene: TRBJ2-7
CDR3 protein: CASSFNTGQGIPYEQYF
CDR3 DNA: TGTGCCAGCAGTTTCAATACGGGACAGGGAATCCCCTACGAGCAGTACTTC

clone size: few
D gene: TRBD1
V gene: TRBV7-9
J gene: TRBJ1-3
CDR3 protein: CASMRDRVTGNTIYF
CDR3 DNA: TGTGCCAGCATGCGAGACAGGGTTACAGGAAACACCATATATTTT

clone size: .
D gene: TRBD1
V gene: TRBV5-1
J gene: TRBJ1-1
CDR3 protein: CASTQDRGSGNTEAFF
CDR3 DNA: TGCGCCAGCACCCAGGACAGGGGAAGCGGGAACACTGAAGCTTTCTTT

clone size: few
D gene: .
V gene: TRBV28
J gene: TRBJ1-1
CDR3 protein: CASSIDGFTEAFF
CDR3 DNA: TGTGCCAGCAGTATCGACGGCTTCACTGAAGCTTTCTTT

clone size: few
D gene: .
V gene: TRBV6-1
J gene: TRBJ1-5
CDR3 protein: CASRGRDNQPQHF
CDR3 DNA: TGTGCCAGCAGGGGACGGGACAATCAGCCCCAGCATTTT

clone size: many
D gene: .
V gene: TRBV19
J gene: TRBJ2-3
CDR3 protein: CASSPLGGTQYF
CDR3 DNA: TGTGCCAGTAGTCCTCTTGGGGGGACGCAGTATTTT

clone size: many
D gene: .
V gene: TRBV9
J gene: TRBJ2-5
CDR3 protein: CASSAMTGETQYF
CDR3 DNA: TGTGCCAGCAGTGCCATGACTGGAGAGACCCAGTACTTC

clone size: many
D gene: .
V gene: TRBV7-9
J gene: TRBJ2-5
CDR3 protein: CASSLSSDRETQYF
CDR3 DNA: TGTGCCAGCAGCTTATCCTCCGACCGAGAGACCCAGTACTTC

clone size: .
D gene: TRBD1
V gene: TRBV28
J gene: TRBJ2-7
CDR3 protein: CASSHRDRPLGQYF
CDR3 DNA: TGTGCCAGCAGTCACCGGGACAGGCCCTTGGGGCAGTACTTC

clone size: .
D gene: .
V gene: TRBV6-2/TRBV6-3
J gene: TRBJ1-2
CDR3 protein: CASSYRQVNYGYTF
CDR3 DNA: TGTGCCAGCAGTTACAGACAGGTGAACTATGGCTACACCTTC

clone size: many
D gene: TRBD1
V gene: TRBV19
J gene: TRBJ1-5
CDR3 protein: CASSQTGGGGQPQHF
CDR3 DNA: TGTGCCAGTAGTCAGACAGGGGGCGGTGGTCAGCCCCAGCATTTT

clone size: many
D gene: TRBD1
V gene: TRBV6-1
J gene: TRBJ1-5
CDR3 protein: CATSVQGFVGNQPQHF
CDR3 DNA: TGTGCCACCTCCGTACAGGGGTTCGTCGGCAATCAGCCCCAGCATTTT

clone size: few
D gene: TRBD1
V gene: TRBV19
J gene: TRBJ1-1
CDR3 protein: CASRQRQGAMSTEAFF
CDR3 DNA: TGTGCCAGTAGGCAACGACAGGGGGCGATGAGCACTGAAGCTTTCTTT

clone size: .
D gene: .
V gene: TRBV5-1
J gene: TRBJ2-3
CDR3 protein: CASSPVLGGVGTDTQYF
CDR3 DNA: TGCGCCAGCAGCCCGGTTCTGGGGGGAGTGGGCACAGATACGCAGTATTTT

clone size: .
D gene: .
V gene: TRBV28
J gene: TRBJ1-1
CDR3 protein: CASSKGLGNTEAFF
CDR3 DNA: TGTGCCAGCAGTAAGGGTCTCGGGAACACTGAAGCTTTCTTT

clone size: few
D gene: TRBD1
V gene: TRBV7-9
J gene: TRBJ1-1
CDR3 protein: CASSSDRAEAFF
CDR3 DNA: TGTGCCAGCAGCTCCGACAGGGCGGAAGCTTTCTTT

clone size: many
D gene: .
V gene: TRBV14
J gene: TRBJ2-1
CDR3 protein: CASSQPDMGFDEQFF
CDR3 DNA: TGTGCCAGCAGCCAACCTGACATGGGGTTCGATGAGCAGTTCTTC

clone size: many
D gene: .
V gene: TRBV20-1
J gene: TRBJ1-4
CDR3 protein: CSASIGGYGEKLFF
CDR3 DNA: TGCAGTGCTAGTATAGGGGGGTACGGGGAAAAACTGTTTTTT

clone size: few
D gene: TRBD1
V gene: TRBV6-1
J gene: TRBJ2-6
CDR3 protein: CASMVTGGSGANVLTF
CDR3 DNA: TGTGCCAGCATGGTGACAGGGGGCTCTGGGGCCAACGTCCTGACTTTC

clone size: many
D gene: TRBD2
V gene: TRBV27
J gene: TRBJ2-7
CDR3 protein: CASSLAGEGYYEQYF
CDR3 DNA: TGTGCCAGCAGCTTAGCGGGAGAGGGTTACTACGAGCAGTACTTC

clone size: many
D gene: .
V gene: TRBV7-2
J gene: TRBJ1-1
CDR3 protein: CASSQDRNTEAFF
CDR3 DNA: TGTGCCAGCAGTCAGGACAGGAACACTGAAGCTTTCTTT

clone size: few
D gene: TRBD2
V gene: TRBV9
J gene: TRBJ2-5
CDR3 protein: CASSASGGEGETQYF
CDR3 DNA: TGTGCCAGCAGCGCCTCCGGGGGGGAAGGAGAGACCCAGTACTTC

clone size: few
D gene: .
V gene: TRBV9
J gene: TRBJ1-2
CDR3 protein: CASSVGAGRYYGYTF
CDR3 DNA: TGTGCCAGCAGCGTAGGTGCAGGGCGATACTATGGCTACACCTTC

clone size: many
D gene: .
V gene: TRBV20-1
J gene: TRBJ2-3
CDR3 protein: CSARGGGMFTDTQYF
CDR3 DNA: TGCAGTGCCAGAGGCGGCGGGATGTTCACAGATACGCAGTATTTT

clone size: many
D gene: TRBD1
V gene: TRBV5-1
J gene: TRBJ2-7
CDR3 protein: CASSVTGDAYEQYF
CDR3 DNA: TGCGCCAGCAGCGTGACAGGGGACGCCTACGAGCAGTACTTC

clone size: .
D gene: .
V gene: TRBV28
J gene: TRBJ2-3
CDR3 protein: CASSFTGRPDTQYF
CDR3 DNA: TGTGCCAGCAGTTTCACGGGAAGGCCAGATACGCAGTATTTT

clone size: many
D gene: .
V gene: TRBV24-1
J gene: TRBJ2-1
CDR3 protein: CATSDLPGNNEQFF
CDR3 DNA: TGTGCCACCAGTGATTTGCCCGGGAACAATGAGCAGTTCTTC

clone size: .
D gene: TRBD1
V gene: TRBV5-1
J gene: TRBJ2-3
CDR3 protein: CASSPSGTGYGTDTQYF
CDR3 DNA: TGCGCCAGCAGCCCCTCCGGGACAGGGTACGGCACAGATACGCAGTATTTT

clone size: .
D gene: .
V gene: TRBV15
J gene: TRBJ2-6
CDR3 protein: CATSGESGANVLTF
CDR3 DNA: TGTGCCACCAGCGGCGAATCTGGGGCCAACGTCCTGACTTTC

clone size: many
D gene: TRBD2
V gene: TRBV30
J gene: TRBJ2-2
CDR3 protein: CAWRRLAGTGELFF
CDR3 DNA: TGTGCCTGGAGGCGACTAGCTGGCACCGGGGAGCTGTTTTTT

clone size: many
D gene: .
V gene: TRBV10-3
J gene: TRBJ2-2
CDR3 protein: CAIKEAGRAGELFF
CDR3 DNA: TGTGCCATCAAGGAGGCGGGACGGGCCGGGGAGCTGTTTTTT

clone size: many
D gene: TRBD2
V gene: TRBV10-3
J gene: TRBJ2-3
CDR3 protein: CAISEGTSGGTDTQYF
CDR3 DNA: TGTGCCATCAGCGAGGGGACTAGCGGAGGCACAGATACGCAGTATTTT

clone size: many
D gene: .
V gene: TRBV27
J gene: TRBJ2-2
CDR3 protein: CASREGTSDTGELFF
CDR3 DNA: TGTGCCAGCAGGGAGGGGACCTCGGACACCGGGGAGCTGTTTTTT

clone size: .
D gene: TRBD2
V gene: TRBV27
J gene: TRBJ2-1
CDR3 protein: CASSGAGAPEQFF
CDR3 DNA: TGTGCCAGCAGTGGAGCGGGAGCGCCTGAGCAGTTCTTC

clone size: many
D gene: .
V gene: TRBV20-1
J gene: TRBJ1-1
CDR3 protein: CSARLGMPEAFF
CDR3 DNA: TGCAGTGCTCGCCTGGGCATGCCTGAAGCTTTCTTT

clone size: few
D gene: TRBD1
V gene: TRBV20-1
J gene: TRBJ2-1
CDR3 protein: CSASDRGMGWFF
CDR3 DNA: TGCAGTGCTAGTGACAGGGGGATGGGGTGGTTCTTC

clone size: many
D gene: TRBD1
V gene: TRBV7-3
J gene: TRBJ2-2
CDR3 protein: CASSLPGTGGSYTGELFF
CDR3 DNA: TGTGCCAGCAGCTTACCCGGGACAGGGGGCTCTTACACCGGGGAGCTGTTTTTT

clone size: .
D gene: .
V gene: TRBV27
J gene: TRBJ1-1
CDR3 protein: CASSPLHSGGTTEAFF
CDR3 DNA: TGTGCCAGCAGTCCCCTTCATTCGGGCGGGACGACTGAAGCTTTCTTT

clone size: many
D gene: TRBD2
V gene: TRBV10-1
J gene: TRBJ2-7
CDR3 protein: CASSESAGGFYEQYF
CDR3 DNA: TGCGCCAGCAGTGAGTCCGCGGGAGGTTTCTACGAGCAGTACTTC

clone size: many
D gene: .
V gene: TRBV28
J gene: TRBJ2-7
CDR3 protein: CASSLIGRYEQYF
CDR3 DNA: TGTGCCAGCAGTTTGATAGGGCGGTACGAGCAGTACTTC

clone size: .
D gene: .
V gene: TRBV24-1
J gene: TRBJ2-2
CDR3 protein: CATGPRNTGELFF
CDR3 DNA: TGTGCCACCGGCCCCCGGAACACCGGGGAGCTGTTTTTT

clone size: .
D gene: TRBD1
V gene: TRBV9
J gene: TRBJ1-5
CDR3 protein: CASSAGGQSNQPQHF
CDR3 DNA: TGTGCCAGCAGCGCCGGGGGACAGAGTAATCAGCCCCAGCATTTT

clone size: many
D gene: .
V gene: TRBV5-1
J gene: TRBJ2-1
CDR3 protein: CASRRVGNNEQFF
CDR3 DNA: TGCGCCAGCAGACGGGTTGGGAACAATGAGCAGTTCTTC

clone size: many
D gene: .
V gene: TRBV20-1
J gene: TRBJ2-7
CDR3 protein: CSARDVGDRKNYEQYF
CDR3 DNA: TGCAGTGCTAGAGATGTGGGGGACCGAAAGAACTACGAGCAGTACTTC

clone size: once
D gene: TRBD2
V gene: TRBV3-1
J gene: TRBJ2-1
CDR3 protein: CASSHAIASGRLYNEQFF
CDR3 DNA: TGTGCCAGCAGCCACGCAATTGCTAGCGGGAGGCTATACAATGAGCAGTTCTTC

clone size: many
D gene: .
V gene: TRBV2
J gene: TRBJ2-7
CDR3 protein: CASSENGRAYEQYF
CDR3 DNA: TGTGCCAGCAGTGAAAACGGGCGGGCCTACGAGCAGTACTTC

clone size: many
D gene: .
V gene: TRBV20-1
J gene: TRBJ1-2
CDR3 protein: CSAGGGNYGYTF
CDR3 DNA: TGCAGTGCTGGGGGGGGTAACTATGGCTACACCTTC

clone size: many
D gene: TRBD1
V gene: TRBV28
J gene: TRBJ1-6
CDR3 protein: CATKLGQSNSPLHF
CDR3 DNA: TGTGCCACAAAACTGGGACAGAGTAATTCACCCCTCCACTTT

clone size: many
D gene: .
V gene: TRBV3-1
J gene: TRBJ1-1
CDR3 protein: CASGARGGTEAFF
CDR3 DNA: TGTGCCAGCGGGGCGAGGGGCGGCACTGAAGCTTTCTTT

clone size: many
D gene: TRBD1
V gene: TRBV28
J gene: TRBJ2-7
CDR3 protein: CASSQGQPANEQYF
CDR3 DNA: TGTGCCAGCAGCCAGGGACAGCCCGCCAACGAGCAGTACTTC

clone size: few
D gene: TRBD1
V gene: TRBV20-1
J gene: TRBJ2-6
CDR3 protein: CSAFRDRAFSGANVLTF
CDR3 DNA: TGCAGTGCTTTCCGGGACAGGGCTTTTTCTGGGGCCAACGTCCTGACTTTC

clone size: few
D gene: .
V gene: TRBV15
J gene: TRBJ1-2
CDR3 protein: CATSRVGDSGYTF
CDR3 DNA: TGTGCCACCAGCAGAGTGGGGGATTCTGGCTACACCTTC

clone size: .
D gene: .
V gene: TRBV14
J gene: TRBJ2-2
CDR3 protein: CASSHPWENTGELFF
CDR3 DNA: TGTGCCAGCAGCCATCCGTGGGAGAACACCGGGGAGCTGTTTTTT

clone size: .
D gene: TRBD2
V gene: TRBV12-3/TRBV12-4
J gene: TRBJ2-7
CDR3 protein: CASSPGLAGREQYF
CDR3 DNA: TGTGCCAGCAGTCCGGGACTAGCGGGACGCGAGCAGTACTTC

clone size: .
D gene: TRBD1
V gene: TRBV14
J gene: TRBJ1-2
CDR3 protein: CASSQDTGDGAYGYTF
CDR3 DNA: TGTGCCAGCAGCCAAGATACAGGGGATGGAGCGTATGGCTACACCTTC

clone size: .
D gene: TRBD2
V gene: TRBV30
J gene: TRBJ2-4
CDR3 protein: CAWSTSGDENIQYF
CDR3 DNA: TGTGCCTGGAGTACTAGCGGGGACGAAAACATTCAGTACTTC

clone size: .
D gene: .
V gene: TRBV28
J gene: TRBJ2-7
CDR3 protein: CASRGSGVSSYEQYF
CDR3 DNA: TGTGCCAGCAGAGGGTCGGGTGTCAGCTCCTACGAGCAGTACTTC

clone size: .
D gene: TRBD1
V gene: TRBV5-6
J gene: TRBJ1-5
CDR3 protein: CASSLSDREGQPQHF
CDR3 DNA: TGTGCCAGCAGCTTAAGCGACAGGGAGGGTCAGCCCCAGCATTTT

clone size: .
D gene: TRBD1
V gene: TRBV18
J gene: TRBJ1-1
CDR3 protein: CASSPTGGDGTEAFF
CDR3 DNA: TGTGCCAGCTCACCCACAGGGGGTGACGGCACTGAAGCTTTCTTT

clone size: .
D gene: TRBD1
V gene: TRBV6-1
J gene: TRBJ2-2
CDR3 protein: CATSRTGFGELFF
CDR3 DNA: TGTGCCACCTCCCGGACAGGGTTCGGGGAGCTGTTTTTT